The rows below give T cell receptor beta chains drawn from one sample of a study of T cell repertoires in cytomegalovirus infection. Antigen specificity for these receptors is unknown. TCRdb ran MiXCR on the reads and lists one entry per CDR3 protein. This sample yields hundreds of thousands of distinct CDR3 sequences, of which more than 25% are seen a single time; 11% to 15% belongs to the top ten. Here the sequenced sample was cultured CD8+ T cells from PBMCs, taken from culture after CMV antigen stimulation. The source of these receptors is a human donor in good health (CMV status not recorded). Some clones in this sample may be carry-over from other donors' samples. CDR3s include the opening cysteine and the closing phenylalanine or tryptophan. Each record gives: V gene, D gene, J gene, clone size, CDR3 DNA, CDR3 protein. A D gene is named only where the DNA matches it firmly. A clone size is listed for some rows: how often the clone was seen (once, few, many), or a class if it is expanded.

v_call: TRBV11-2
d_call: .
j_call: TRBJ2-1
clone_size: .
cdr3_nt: TGTGCCAGCAGCTTCGGGGACACCGAGCAGTTCTTC
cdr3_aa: CASSFGDTEQFF

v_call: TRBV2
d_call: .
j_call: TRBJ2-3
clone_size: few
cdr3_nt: TGTGCCAGCAGTGAAGCCGGAGGAGGGGCCCTTAGCACAGATACGCAGTATTTT
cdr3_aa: CASSEAGGGALSTDTQYF

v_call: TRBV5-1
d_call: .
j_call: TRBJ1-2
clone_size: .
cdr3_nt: TGCGCCAGCAGTCCGCCGGGGGCGGGAGTTTATGGCTACACCTTC
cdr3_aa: CASSPPGAGVYGYTF

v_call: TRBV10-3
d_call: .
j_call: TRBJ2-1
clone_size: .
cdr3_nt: TGTGCCATCAGTGAGGGGGTCAGCTCCTACAATGAGCAGTTCTTC
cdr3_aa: CAISEGVSSYNEQFF

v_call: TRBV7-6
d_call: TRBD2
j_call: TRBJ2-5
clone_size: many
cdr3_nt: TGTGCCAGCAGCCTCGCGGGGGAGTTCCAAGAGACCCAGTACTTC
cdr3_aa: CASSLAGEFQETQYF

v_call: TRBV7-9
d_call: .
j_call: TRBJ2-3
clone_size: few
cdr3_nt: TGTGCCAGCAGCCCCGGTATGAGGGTCACAAGCACAGATACGCAGTATTTT
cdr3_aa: CASSPGMRVTSTDTQYF

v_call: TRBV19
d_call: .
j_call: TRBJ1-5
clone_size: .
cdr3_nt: TGTGCCAGTAGTATCGGAGGGTCGGCCCAGCATTTT
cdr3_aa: CASSIGGSAQHF

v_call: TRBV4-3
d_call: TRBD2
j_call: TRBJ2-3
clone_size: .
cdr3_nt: TGCGCCAGCAGCCAAGGGGGACTAGCGGGCGATACGCAGTATTTT
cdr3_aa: CASSQGGLAGDTQYF

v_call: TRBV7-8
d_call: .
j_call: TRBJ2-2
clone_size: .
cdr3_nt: TGTGCCAGCAGCTGGGGGGAGGGGGAATGGACCGGGGAGCTGTTTTTT
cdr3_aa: CASSWGEGEWTGELFF

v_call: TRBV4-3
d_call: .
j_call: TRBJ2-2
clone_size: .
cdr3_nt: TGCGCCAGCAGCCAAGCGGCCGAGGGTTACACCGGGGAGCTGTTTTTT
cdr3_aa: CASSQAAEGYTGELFF

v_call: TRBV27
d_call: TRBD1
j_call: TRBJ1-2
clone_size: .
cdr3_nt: TGTGCCAGCAGTCCGGGGACAGGCCCTAACTATGGCTACACCTTC
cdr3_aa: CASSPGTGPNYGYTF

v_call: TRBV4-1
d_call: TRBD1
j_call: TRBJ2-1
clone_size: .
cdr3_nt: TGCGCCAGCCAATACACAGGGGACTACAATGAGCAGTTCTTC
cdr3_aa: CASQYTGDYNEQFF

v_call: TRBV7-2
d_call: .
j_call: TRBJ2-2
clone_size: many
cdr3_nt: TGTGCCAGCACCCTACAGGGCCCCCGAGGCACCGGGGAGCTGTTTTTT
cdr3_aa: CASTLQGPRGTGELFF

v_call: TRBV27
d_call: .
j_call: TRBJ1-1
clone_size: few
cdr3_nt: TGTGCCAGCATCTCCTCAGTGGGAGCTTTCTTT
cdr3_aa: CASISSVGAFF

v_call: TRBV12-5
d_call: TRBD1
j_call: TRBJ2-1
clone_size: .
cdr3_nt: TGTGCTAGTGGTTTCGGACAGGAATACAATGAGCAGTTCTTC
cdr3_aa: CASGFGQEYNEQFF

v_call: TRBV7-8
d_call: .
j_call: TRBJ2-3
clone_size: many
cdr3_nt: TGTGCCAGCAGCGGCGCTTTTGACAGGGGAGGGAACACGCAGTATTTT
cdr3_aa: CASSGAFDRGGNTQYF

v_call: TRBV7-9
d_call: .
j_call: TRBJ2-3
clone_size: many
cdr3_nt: TGTGCCAGCAGCGCGCGGAGCACAGATACGCAGTATTTT
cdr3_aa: CASSARSTDTQYF

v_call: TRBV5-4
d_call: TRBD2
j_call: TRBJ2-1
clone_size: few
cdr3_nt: TGTGCCAGCAGCGGGACTAGCTTATACTACGACAATGAGCAGTTCTTC
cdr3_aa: CASSGTSLYYDNEQFF

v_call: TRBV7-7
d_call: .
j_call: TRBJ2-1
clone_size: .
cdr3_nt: TGTGCTAGCAGCGTTAACAGGGAGAATGAGCAGTTCTTC
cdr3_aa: CASSVNRENEQFF

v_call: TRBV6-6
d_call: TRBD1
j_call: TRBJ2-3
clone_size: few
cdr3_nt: TGTGCCAGCAGTTACTCGGGCGGGGACAGGGGATCAGATACGCAGTATTTT
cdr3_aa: CASSYSGGDRGSDTQYF

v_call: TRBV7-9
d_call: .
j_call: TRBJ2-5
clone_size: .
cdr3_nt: TGTGCCAGCAGCAACCGGGACTGGCAAGAGACCCAGTACTTC
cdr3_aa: CASSNRDWQETQYF